A selection of T cell receptor beta chains follows, all from one sample in a study of CD8+ T cells in alopecia areata. Some clones are missing from TCRdb's copy, which holds only in-frame ones; the method was immunoSEQ multiplex PCR. The sample lists 65,000 to 100,000 clones, roughly half occurring once. Sequencing was performed on NKG2D-high CD8+ T cells sorted from blood. The source is a human donor with alopecia areata. CDR3s include the opening cysteine and the closing phenylalanine or tryptophan. Each record gives: V gene, clone size, D gene, J gene, CDR3 DNA, CDR3 protein. A D gene is named only where the DNA matches it firmly. A clone size is listed for some rows: how often the clone was seen (once, few, many), or a class if it is expanded.

TRBV2,-,-,TRBJ2-7,TGTGCCAGCAGTGTCCGAGACTCAGCCTACGAGCAGTACTTC,CASSVRDSAYEQYF
TRBV29-1,-,-,TRBJ1-1,TGCAGCGTTGAAGAAAACACTGAAGCTTTCTTT,CSVEENTEAFF
TRBV11-2,-,-,TRBJ2-7,TGTGCCAGCAGCTTTGGGCCGCCTGACGAGCAGTACTTC,CASSFGPPDEQYF
TRBV28,-,-,TRBJ1-5,TGTGCCAGCAGTTCCAGGCTTCGGCAGCCCCAGCATTTT,CASSSRLRQPQHF
TRBV5-4,few,-,TRBJ2-7,TGTGCCAGCAGTAGGATGTTGGAAGCCCGTGGGGAGCAGTACTTC,CASSRMLEARGEQYF
TRBV25-1,-,-,TRBJ2-5,TGTGCCAGCACCTACTGGCAGGGCCCACAAGAGACCCAGTACTTC,CASTYWQGPQETQYF
TRBV27,-,-,TRBJ2-7,TGTGCCAGCAGTTCCCAGGGGACCGAGCAGTACTTC,CASSSQGTEQYF
TRBV4-1,-,-,TRBJ2-7,TGCGCCAGCAGCCAAGTGTCAGGGTCCTACGAGCAGTACTTC,CASSQVSGSYEQYF
TRBV19,-,-,TRBJ2-5,TGTGCCAGTAGTATAGATTGGACGGACCAAGAGACCCAGTACTTC,CASSIDWTDQETQYF
TRBV11-2,-,-,TRBJ2-4,TGTGCCAGCAGCTTGAGGGAGCGCGAAAACATTCAGTACTTC,CASSLRERENIQYF